This T cell receptor (beta chain) stems from a study of shared clonotypes between healthy human individuals. CDR1 and CDR2 (germline): SQVTM, ANQGSEA. V lost 4 bases and J lost 0, with 13 bases in between. The CDR3 runs 15 residues. General observations from the study: The study found lower generation probabilities in non-shared clonotypes than in those shared by all four donors.

The test was conducted at deep level. Per sorted-subset replicate PCR, input was roughly 200 ng DNA, representing around 30,000 T cell genomes. Measured with immunoSEQ multiplex PCR; TCRdb has only the in-frame clones, and not every one. The sample lists around 2.1 million clones, about 93% occurring once. This clone has a single count. The antigen remains undetermined. Cells designated naive CD8 were CD45RO-negative and were positively selected for CCR7, with terminally differentiated effector memory CD45RA+ cells excluded. Donors were healthy HIV-negative adults without recent acute infections or vaccinations.

This sequence originates from a man aged 18 to 29 in good health. Some clones in this sample may be carry-over from other donors' samples. V and J are TRBV29-1 and TRBJ2-1, with D hard to call. Sequencing was done on a sample of naive CD8+ T cells from PBMCs. In DNA, the CDR3 is TGCAGCGTTGGAGGAATCTCTAGCTCCTACAATGAGCAGTTCTTC. This encodes CSVGGISSSYNEQFF.